This entry lists 7 T cell receptor beta chains sequenced from one sample in a study of shared clonotypes between healthy human individuals. Repertoires were generated with immunoSEQ multiplex PCR, while TCRdb's copy carries only in-frame clones and drops some. The sample shows around 1.4 million clones, approximately 98.5% of them seen only once. The sequencing input was naive CD4+ T cells sorted from blood. Noted subset: CD45RA+ positively selected. These TCRs come from a man aged 25 to 40 in good health.

The V call is TRBV7-9, the J call TRBJ1-2; a possible D gene is TRBD1 (6 bases). CDR3 size: 13 residues. V dropped 3 bases and J dropped 5 bases, with 10 bases sitting between them. From germline, CDR1 is SEHNR and CDR2 FQNEAQ (reference sequence). CDR3 loop: CASSFRGGYGYTF. CDR3 coding DNA: TGTGCCAGCAGCTTCCGAGGGGGGTATGGCTACACCTTC.

The J gene is TRBJ2-1, the V gene TRBV18, with TRBD2 matching over 14 bases. Germline assignment: CDR1 KGHSH and CDR2 LQKENI. The CDR3 runs 15 residues. V shed 3 bases and J 7 bases; nucleotides not matched to a gene: 2. The CDR3 here is CASSPTSGRVNEQFF. CDR3 nucleotide sequence: TGTGCCAGCTCACCGACTAGCGGGAGGGTTAATGAGCAGTTCTTC.

The chain links TRBV27 to TRBJ1-2; 7 bases match TRBD1. The CDR3 length is 13 residues. Trimming took 5 bases from V and 5 from J; bases not matched to a gene: 5. Germline V lookup: CDR1 MNHEY, CDR2 SMNVEV (reference sequence). CDR3 sequence (DNA): TGTGCCAGCAGTGCGACAGGGATGTATGGCTACACCTTC. This sequence encodes CASSATGMYGYTF.

The genes are TRBV29-1 and TRBJ2-3, with D maybe TRBD2 (6 bases). Per the germline V gene, CDR1 is SQVTM and CDR2 is ANQGSEA. The V gene lost 7 bases and the J gene lost 6 bases, with 20 bases spanning the gap. CDR3 length: 14 residues. The CDR3 DNA reads TGCAGCGCAACTAGCTTCGGGAGTGGTGATACGCAGTATTTT. Protein sequence: CSATSFGSGDTQYF.

The chain combines TRBV19 with TRBJ1-1; D gene uncertain. In germline, CDR1 is LNHDA, CDR2 SQIVND (reference sequence). The CDR3 covers 13 residues. V was trimmed by 6 bases and J by 12 bases, leaving 20 bases between them. CDR3 protein: CASRRNSGEVTFF. The CDR3 coding sequence is TGTGCCAGTAGACGTAACAGTGGGGAGGTAACTTTCTTT.

The chain recombines TRBV6-6 with TRBJ2-2; 10 nucleotides line up with TRBD2. Germline lookup yields CDR1 MNHNY and CDR2 SVGAGI (reference sequence). The junction had 3 bases not matched to a gene; V was cut back by 4 bases and J by 4 bases. The CDR3 is 15 residues long. CDR3 in amino acids: CASSSLAGVTGELFF. As DNA, the CDR3 is TGTGCCAGCAGTTCCCTAGCGGGAGTCACCGGGGAGCTGTTTTTT.

The chain employs TRBV11-2 and TRBJ2-2; TRBD2 aligns across 10 bases. The trim removed 5 bases at V and 3 bases at J, leaving 9 bases unmatched. Germline V lookup: CDR1 SGHAT, CDR2 FQNNGV. This CDR3 comprises 17 residues. The CDR3 DNA sequence: TGTGCCAGCAGCGGAGCGGGAGGGCCGGAGGACACCGGGGAGCTGTTTTTT. Translation gives CASSGAGGPEDTGELFF.